This T cell receptor (beta chain) was sequenced in a study of T-cell reconstitution after alpha-beta-depleted transplantation in children. This clonotype was counted at least ten times. The CDR3 length is 13 residues. Germline CDR1 WSHSY, CDR2 SAAADI. The V and J ends lost 5 bases and 6 bases, in that order; junction bases with no gene match: 7. The authors prepared the TCRbeta library with unique molecular identifiers. In TCRdb, the PCR reads were re-called with MiXCR into one record per CDR3 protein. Of approximately 350,000 distinct CDR3 sequences in the sample, 13% were seen once. The rearrangement joins TRBV10-2 to TRBJ2-7, with TRBD1 identical over 7 bases. This sample comprised PBMCs, obtained from the stem cell graft. The clonotype comes from a human donor who donated a stem cell graft to a child with Fanconi anemia. CDR3 sequence (DNA): TGCGCCAGCAGTACCGACAGGGCCGGCGAGCAGTACGTC. This encodes CASSTDRAGEQYV.